The text below deals with one TCR beta chain. What it recognizes is unknown. The sample is drawn from a study of graft-versus-host responses after intestinal transplantation. V was pared by 7 bases and J by 0 bases, with 19 bases between. Germline assignment: CDR1 MNHEY and CDR2 SMNVEV (reference sequence). The CDR3 contains 16 residues. The method was immunoSEQ multiplex PCR; TCRdb's version includes in-frame clones alone and lacks a portion of them. The table shows fewer than 50,000 clones, with roughly 83% occurring only once. The chain employs TRBV27 and TRBJ2-7; no definite D call. The sequence was collected from a human donor who was the organ donor for an intestinal transplant. The sequences come from unstimulated CD4+ T cells sorted from spleen or lymph node cells, collected before transplant. The CDR3 DNA reads TGTGCCAGCACCACCCTAGTTGGCGGAAGCTCCTACGAGCAGTACTTC. Amino acid sequence: CASTTLVGGSSYEQYF.